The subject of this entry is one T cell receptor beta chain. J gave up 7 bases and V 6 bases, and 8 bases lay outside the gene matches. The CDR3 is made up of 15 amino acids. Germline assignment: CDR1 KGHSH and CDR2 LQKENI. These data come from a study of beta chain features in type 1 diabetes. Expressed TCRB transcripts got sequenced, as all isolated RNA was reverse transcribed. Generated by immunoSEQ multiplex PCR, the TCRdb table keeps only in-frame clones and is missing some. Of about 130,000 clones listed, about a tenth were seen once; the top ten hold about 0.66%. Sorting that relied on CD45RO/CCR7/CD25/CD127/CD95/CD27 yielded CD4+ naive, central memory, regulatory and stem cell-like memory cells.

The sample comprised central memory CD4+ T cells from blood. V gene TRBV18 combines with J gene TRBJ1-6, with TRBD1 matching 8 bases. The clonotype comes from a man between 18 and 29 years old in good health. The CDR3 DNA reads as TGTGCCAGCTCCCCTGGACAGGGAGACAATTCACCCCTCCACTTT. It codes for CASSPGQGDNSPLHF.